Sequencing of this T cell receptor (beta chain) was carried out in a study of shared clonotypes between healthy human individuals. This CDR3 region has 16 residues. The germline V gene encodes CDR1 MGHRA and CDR2 YSYEKL. The ends lost 4 bases at V and 0 bases at J; junction bases unmatched: 7. Assay: immunoSEQ multiplex PCR; the TCRdb copy retains only in-frame clones and omits some. The sample includes 950,000 to 1,300,000 clones, about 70% of them seen just once. The TCR comes from a man aged 18 to 29 in good health. The sample was memory CD4+ T cells sorted from blood. As to subset: CD45RA-negative fraction. V usage is TRBV4-1 and J usage is TRBJ2-7; 9 positions match TRBD2. DNA of the CDR3: TGCGCCAGCAGCCGGAGATCACTAGCGGGCTCCTACGAGCAGTACTTC. Protein: CASSRRSLAGSYEQYF.